Below, one TCR beta chain is given with its context. Its antigen is currently unknown. This sample is part of a study of TIL therapy for anti-PD-1-resistant metastatic lung cancer. Regarding the study as a whole: Patients were highly selected, enriched for treatment-naive, never-smoker and oncogene-addicted cases.

CDR1 SGHAT and CDR2 FQNNGV come from the germline V gene. The CDR3 runs 11 residues. V lost 1 base, J lost 7 bases, and 4 bases lay in between. This was the immunoSEQ v3 assay. The assay was immunoSEQ multiplex PCR, and TCRdb's table has in-frame clones only and misses some. The table lists over 20,000 clones, roughly 72% of them singletons. The time point is: pre-treatment sample, taken before nivolumab and TIL therapy. Pleural nodules or supraclavicular lymph nodes made up most of the excised metastases sampled. Stage 4 NSCLC adults joined between October 2017 and January 2020. The receptor was derived from a person aged 25 to 79 with non-small cell lung cancer. The starting material was tumor tissue, obtained at baseline. This chain links TRBV11-2 with TRBJ2-5, with unresolved D. As DNA, the CDR3 is TGTGCCAGCAGCTTAGGGGTGACCCAGTACTTC. Encoded protein: CASSLGVTQYF.